These T cell receptor beta chains were read from a single sample in a study of vaccination effects on CD4 cells after COVID-19. Here immunoSEQ multiplex PCR was the method, and the copy in TCRdb shows in-frame clones only, minus some. The sample has under 85,000 clones; around 70% are singletons. Their cognate antigens are unknown. Sequencing used CD4+ T cells from PBMCs cultured with HCoV-229E spike peptides, obtained before COVID-19 vaccination. The receptors derive from a human donor who received a COVID-19 vaccine. The CDR3 runs from the conserved cysteine through the conserved F or W. D genes are given only for firm matches. The listing skips clone size in some rows; elsewhere it reads once, few, many or a size class.

>TRBD2|TRBJ2-5|TRBV6-5|once
CASKGSGGTRTQYF
TGTGCCAGCAAGGGAAGCGGGGGGACCAGGACCCAGTACTTC
>NA|TRBJ1-1|TRBV11-3|NA
CASSRFEALRGNTEAFF
TGTGCCAGCAGCCGCTTTGAGGCACTGAGGGGGAACACTGAAGCTTTCTTT
>NA|TRBJ2-5|TRBV5-8|NA
CASTLPGQRETQYF
TGTGCCAGCACCTTACCAGGCCAGAGGGAGACCCAGTACTTC
>NA|TRBJ2-3|TRBV29-1|NA
CSVRLGTDTQYF
TGCAGCGTGCGCCTGGGCACAGATACGCAGTATTTT
>NA|TRBJ2-2|TRBV30|NA
CAWRSHRANTGELFF
TGTGCCTGGAGGTCCCACAGGGCCAACACCGGGGAGCTGTTTTTT
>NA|TRBJ1-1|TRBV30|NA
CAWSVGENTEAFF
TGTGCCTGGAGTGTTGGAGAGAACACTGAAGCTTTCTTT
>TRBD2|TRBJ2-3|TRBV20-1|NA
CSASEASGGTDTQYF
TGCAGTGCTAGTGAGGCTAGCGGGGGGACAGATACGCAGTATTTT
>NA|TRBJ1-2|TRBV3-1/TRBV3-2|once
CASTRGEGGYGYTF
TGTGCCAGCACCAGGGGAGAAGGGGGCTATGGCTACACCTTC
>NA|TRBJ1-5|TRBV12-3/TRBV12-4|NA
CASSFGNQPQHF
TGTGCCAGCAGTTTCGGCAATCAGCCCCAGCATTTT
>NA|TRBJ1-6|TRBV27|NA
CASSSGDGSYNSPLHF
TGTGCCAGCAGTTCCGGGGACGGCTCCTATAATTCACCCCTCCACTTT
>TRBD2|TRBJ2-3|TRBV5-6|NA
CASSVTRTSGGTDTQYF
TGTGCCAGCAGCGTCACCCGGACTAGCGGTGGCACAGATACGCAGTATTTT
>NA|TRBJ2-5|TRBV19|NA
CASSNRGTETQYF
TGTGCCAGTAGTAATCGAGGGACGGAGACCCAGTACTTC
>TRBD1|TRBJ1-5|TRBV2|once
CASSPDRAGNQPQHF
TGTGCCAGCAGTCCAGACAGGGCGGGCAATCAGCCCCAGCATTTT
>NA|TRBJ1-1|TRBV18|NA
CASSPAGTGGTEAFF
TGTGCCAGCTCACCGGCCGGGACGGGGGGCACTGAAGCTTTCTTT
>NA|TRBJ1-4|TRBV19|NA
CASRQDRYNEKLFF
TGTGCCAGTAGACAAGACAGATATAATGAAAAACTGTTTTTT
>TRBD1|TRBJ2-3|TRBV7-3|NA
CASSLDRGDTQYF
TGTGCCAGCAGCTTAGACAGGGGAGATACGCAGTATTTT
>NA|TRBJ2-1|TRBV6-5|NA
CASKSGGLGDEQFF
TGTGCCAGCAAGTCCGGGGGGCTGGGCGATGAGCAGTTCTTC
>TRBD1|TRBJ1-5|TRBV2|few
CASSVRGLGQPQHF
TGTGCCAGCAGTGTCAGGGGGCTAGGTCAGCCCCAGCATTTT
>NA|TRBJ2-1|TRBV5-1|NA
CASSLGQSSYNEQFF
TGCGCCAGCAGCTTGGGGCAGAGCTCCTACAATGAGCAGTTCTTC
>TRBD1|TRBJ1-5|TRBV5-8|NA
CASGYRGGQPQHF
TGTGCCAGCGGTTACAGGGGAGGCCAGCCCCAGCATTTT
>NA|TRBJ2-3|TRBV5-1|NA
CASSEGGASDTQYF
TGCGCCAGCAGTGAGGGGGGGGCATCAGATACGCAGTATTTT
>NA|TRBJ1-5|TRBV5-8|few
CASTPRGNQPQHF
TGTGCCAGCACCCCCCGGGGCAATCAGCCCCAGCATTTT
>TRBD2|TRBJ2-5|TRBV19|NA
CASSPSASGGQETQYF
TGTGCCAGTAGTCCCTCCGCTAGCGGCGGCCAAGAGACCCAGTACTTC
>TRBD1|TRBJ2-5|TRBV18|few
CASSPPRQGRRGSQETQYF
TGTGCCAGCTCACCACCCCGACAGGGGAGAAGAGGCTCTCAAGAGACCCAGTACTTC
>NA|TRBJ2-3|TRBV12-5|NA
CASGFAAADTQYF
TGTGCTAGTGGTTTCGCGGCCGCAGATACGCAGTATTTT
>NA|TRBJ2-5|TRBV6-2/TRBV6-3|once
CASSPPLQTQYF
TGTGCCAGCAGCCCCCCATTACAGACCCAGTACTTC
>TRBD1|TRBJ2-3|TRBV5-1|NA
CASSLGTGVRTDTQYF
TGCGCCAGCAGCCTAGGGACAGGGGTCCGCACAGATACGCAGTATTTT
>NA|TRBJ1-1|TRBV2|NA
CASRVREGTEAFF
TGTGCCAGCAGGGTTAGGGAGGGCACTGAAGCTTTCTTT
>TRBD1|TRBJ2-1|TRBV24-1|once
CATSDLRTGVNEQFF
TGTGCCACCAGTGATTTGAGGACAGGGGTCAATGAGCAGTTCTTC
>TRBD1|TRBJ2-1|TRBV6-5|NA
CASSYDRGNEQFF
TGTGCCAGCAGTTACGACAGGGGAAATGAGCAGTTCTTC
>TRBD1|TRBJ2-5|TRBV7-9|NA
CASSLGTGGETQYF
TGTGCCAGCAGCTTGGGAACAGGGGGAGAGACCCAGTACTTC
>NA|TRBJ2-1|TRBV6-2/TRBV6-3|few
CASSYEGRVLGNEQFF
TGTGCCAGCAGTTACGAGGGCAGGGTCTTAGGCAATGAGCAGTTCTTC
>TRBD2|TRBJ2-3|TRBV5-6|NA
CASSPGGLALLQDTQYF
TGTGCCAGCAGCCCCGGGGGACTAGCGCTTCTTCAGGATACGCAGTATTTT
>NA|TRBJ1-2|TRBV15|NA
CATGSGLVVGGYTF
TGTGCCACCGGGAGCGGGCTGGTAGTGGGTGGCTACACCTTC
>NA|TRBJ2-2|TRBV6-5|NA
CASSRLGGTGELFF
TGTGCCAGCAGTAGGTTGGGGGGCACCGGGGAGCTGTTTTTT
>TRBD1|TRBJ1-1|TRBV7-2|few
CASSLGQTNTEAFF
TGTGCCAGCAGCCTGGGACAGACGAACACTGAAGCTTTCTTT
>NA|TRBJ1-1|TRBV20-1|few
CSARARGEAFF
TGCAGTGCTAGAGCGCGGGGTGAAGCTTTCTTT
>NA|TRBJ1-3|TRBV2|NA
CASSPPGNTIYF
TGTGCCAGCAGTCCGCCGGGAAACACCATATATTTT
>NA|TRBJ2-3|TRBV5-1|NA
CASSLGLSTDTQYF
TGCGCCAGCAGCTTGGGTCTGAGCACAGATACGCAGTATTTT
>NA|TRBJ1-2|TRBV19|NA
CASSHRTQNYGYTF
TGTGCCAGTAGCCACAGGACACAGAACTATGGCTACACCTTC